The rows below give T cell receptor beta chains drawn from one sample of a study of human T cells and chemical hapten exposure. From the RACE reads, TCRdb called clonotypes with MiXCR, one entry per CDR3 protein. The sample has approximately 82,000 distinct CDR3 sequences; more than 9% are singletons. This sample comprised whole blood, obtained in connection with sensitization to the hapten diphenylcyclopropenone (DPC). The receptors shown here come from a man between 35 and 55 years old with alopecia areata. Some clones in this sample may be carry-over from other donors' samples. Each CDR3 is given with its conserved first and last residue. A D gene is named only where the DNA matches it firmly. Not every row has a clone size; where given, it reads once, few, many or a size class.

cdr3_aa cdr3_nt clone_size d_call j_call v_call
CASSYETGRDMPQHF TGTGCCAGCAGTTACGAGACAGGGAGGGATATGCCCCAGCATTTT many TRBD1 TRBJ1-5 TRBV6-8
CATEGQGSRELFF TGTGCCACCGAGGGACAAGGAAGCAGGGAGCTGTTTTTT . . TRBJ2-2 TRBV24-1
CASSLAGQGAYGYTF TGTGCCAGCAGCTTAGCCGGACAGGGGGCTTATGGCTACACCTTC . TRBD1 TRBJ1-2 TRBV7-2
CASSLVSNTEAFF TGTGCCAGCAGCTTGGTATCGAACACTGAAGCTTTCTTT . . TRBJ1-1 TRBV5-4
CASSQFFGGRMEQYF TGTGCCAGCAGCCAATTTTTCGGGGGAAGGATGGAGCAGTACTTC few . TRBJ2-7 TRBV3-1
CASSLELGLAGASTDTQYF TGTGCCAGCAGCTTAGAGTTGGGGCTAGCGGGAGCTAGCACAGATACGCAGTATTTT . TRBD2 TRBJ2-3 TRBV7-3
CASSFISGELFF TGTGCCAGCAGTTTTATATCTGGGGAGCTGTTTTTT . . TRBJ2-2 TRBV27
CASRLVIGEQFF TGTGCCAGCAGACTAGTAATCGGAGAGCAGTTCTTC . . TRBJ2-1 TRBV12-3/TRBV12-4
CASSNGDRNKPQHF TGTGCCAGTAGTAACGGGGACCGCAATAAGCCCCAGCATTTT . . TRBJ1-5 TRBV19
CSPRDTEAFF TGCAGCCCTAGGGACACTGAAGCTTTCTTT few . TRBJ1-1 TRBV20-1
CASSYLRGEGVLAKNIQYF TGTGCCAGCAGTTACCTACGGGGCGAGGGTGTGTTAGCCAAAAACATTCAGTACTTC few . TRBJ2-4 TRBV6-2/TRBV6-3
CASSYDSAGEKLFF TGTGCCAGCAGTTACGACAGTGCGGGTGAAAAACTGTTTTTT . . TRBJ1-4 TRBV6-5
CSVGGGGYGYTF TGCAGCGTTGGGGGGGGCGGCTATGGCTACACCTTC . . TRBJ1-2 TRBV29-1
CASSLFRTDRGEQYF TGTGCCAGCAGTTTATTCCGAACCGACAGGGGCGAGCAGTACTTC few TRBD1 TRBJ2-7 TRBV12-3/TRBV12-4
CATSGTRGPYNEQFF TGTGCCACCAGTGGTACCAGGGGGCCCTACAATGAGCAGTTCTTC many TRBD1 TRBJ2-1 TRBV24-1
CASSLDPGGGYGYTF TGTGCCAGCAGCTTAGATCCAGGAGGGGGCTATGGCTACACCTTC . . TRBJ1-2 TRBV11-2
CSARDDIGPQDTQYF TGCAGTGCTAGAGATGATATAGGACCCCAAGATACGCAGTATTTT . . TRBJ2-3 TRBV20-1
CASDAADTQYF TGTGCTAGTGACGCGGCAGATACGCAGTATTTT few . TRBJ2-3 TRBV12-5
CASSPPQQLSGELFF TGCGCCAGCAGCCCCCCACAGCAATTAAGCGGGGAGCTGTTTTTT few . TRBJ2-2 TRBV5-1
CASSSVAGVGTGELFF TGTGCCAGCAGTTCGGTAGCGGGAGTTGGCACCGGGGAGCTGTTTTTT . TRBD2 TRBJ2-2 TRBV6-6
CTSSQDPGLAGLTDTQYF TGCACCAGCAGCCAAGATCCGGGACTAGCGGGCCTAACAGATACGCAGTATTTT . . TRBJ2-3 TRBV1
CASSSPGGGDQPQHF TGTGCCAGCAGTTCCCCTGGCGGGGGTGATCAGCCCCAGCATTTT many . TRBJ1-5 TRBV28
CATTRGPDTGELFF TGTGCCACCACTCGGGGTCCGGACACCGGGGAGCTGTTTTTT . . TRBJ2-2 TRBV27
CSVEVGKGQPQHF TGCAGCGTTGAAGTCGGGAAGGGTCAGCCCCAGCATTTT many . TRBJ1-5 TRBV29-1
CASRGTPSYEQYF TGTGCCAGCAGAGGGACTCCTTCCTACGAGCAGTACTTC . . TRBJ2-7 TRBV27
CSARGRRGASTDTQYF TGCAGTGCTAGGGGCCGACGAGGGGCTAGCACAGATACGCAGTATTTT few . TRBJ2-3 TRBV20-1
CAISPGLGDEQFF TGCGCCATTTCTCCCGGGCTCGGGGATGAGCAGTTCTTC . . TRBJ2-1 TRBV10-2
CATRTDNTEAFF TGTGCCACCCGGACGGATAACACTGAAGCTTTCTTT . . TRBJ1-1 TRBV6-2/TRBV6-3
CASRSQPDRCREGGETQYF TGTGCAAGTCGCTCACAACCCGACCGTTGCAGGGAGGGTGGAGAGACCCAGTACTTC . . TRBJ2-5 TRBV12-2